The 32 T cell receptor beta chains in this list originate from one sample, sequenced in a study of T cell repertoires in cytomegalovirus infection. Using its own MiXCR run on the reads, TCRdb lists one record per CDR3 protein. The data show roughly 630,000 distinct CDR3 sequences, with 24% seen just once and 6.5% to 10% held by the top ten. Sequenced input: CD8+ T cells from PBMCs. The source of these receptors is a human donor in good health (CMV status not recorded). Some clones in this sample may be carry-over from other donors' samples.

This clonotype came up a few times. This chain links TRBV27 with TRBJ1-1, with D tentatively TRBD1 (6 bases). The CDR3 is 14 amino acids. From germline, CDR1 is MNHEY and CDR2 SMNVEV (reference sequence). Deletions cut 5 bases from V and 7 bases from J, with 17 bases between. DNA of the CDR3: TGTGCCAGCAGTCCCGGGACACAGTCCGGTGAAGCTTTCTTT. The encoded protein is CASSPGTQSGEAFF.

Ten or more counts support this clonotype. The chain has TRBV12-5 and TRBJ2-2, with 9 bases matching TRBD1. CDR1 and CDR2 from the germline V gene are LGHNT and FRNRAP. CDR3 length equals 18 residues. With 7 bases clipped from V and 6 bases from J, the junction kept 18 bases outside the gene matches. DNA for the CDR3: TGTGCTAGTGACCTACACTACCCGGGGACAGGGCCAGCCGGGGAGCTGTTTTTT. Residues: CASDLHYPGTGPAGELFF.

This clonotype was seen only a few times. The chain has TRBV2 and TRBJ2-5; D remains ambiguous. V lost 8 bases and J lost 7, with 11 bases in between. The CDR3 consists of 11 residues. Germline CDR1 is SNHLY and CDR2 is FYNNEI. The CDR3 here is CASRWDGTQYF. The DNA for the CDR3 is TGTGCCAGCCGGTGGGATGGGACCCAGTACTTC.

The chain links TRBV7-9 to TRBJ1-1, with 7 positions matching TRBD1. Germline V gives CDR1 SEHNR, CDR2 FQNEAQ (reference sequence). V trimming: 5 bases; J trimming: 4 bases; junction bases outside the gene matches: 10. The CDR3 consists of 15 residues. The CDR3 bases are TGTGCCAGCAGCGCAAAAACAGGGGTGGGCACTGAAGCTTTCTTT. Amino acid sequence: CASSAKTGVGTEAFF.

There are many counts of this clonotype. V is TRBV6-1 and J is TRBJ2-6; 8 bases map to TRBD1. J lost 0 bases, V lost 3 bases, and 7 bases had no gene match. The CDR3 runs to 18 residues. Germline CDR1 and CDR2: MNHNS and SASEGT. DNA of the CDR3: TGTGCCAGCAGTGACCGGGACAGGTTCTACTCTGGGGCCAACGTCCTGACTTTC. This sequence encodes CASSDRDRFYSGANVLTF.

The chain carries TRBV19 and TRBJ1-1; TRBD1 is a possible D gene (6 bases). CDR1 and CDR2 (germline): LNHDA, SQIVND (reference sequence). The germline V and J ends were trimmed by 3 bases and 4 bases, with 21 bases remaining between them. CDR3 size: 17 residues. The CDR3 reads CASSIRGQLVFRTEAFF. CDR3 DNA: TGTGCCAGTAGTATCCGGGGGCAACTGGTGTTCCGCACTGAAGCTTTCTTT.

This clonotype was counted between two and nine times. V usage is TRBV4-1 and J usage is TRBJ2-3; TRBD2 aligns across 7 bases. The CDR3 has 17 amino acids. J lost 6 bases, V lost 0 bases, and 12 bases had no gene match. From germline, CDR1 is MGHRA and CDR2 YSYEKL. The CDR3 nucleotides read TGCGCCAGCAGCCAAGACGGAAGCGGGGACTGGGGGGATACGCAGTATTTT. It yields the protein CASSQDGSGDWGDTQYF.

In this sample, this clonotype turned up a few times. J is TRBJ2-1 and V is TRBV5-1; perhaps D is TRBD1 or TRBD2 (5 bases each). The CDR3 totals 17 residues. Trimming removed 5 bases from V and 4 bases from J, with 22 bases in between. Per germline, CDR1 SGHRS and CDR2 YFSETQ. The CDR3 is CASSDVNRDPWYNEQFF. In DNA, the CDR3 is TGCGCCAGCAGTGATGTTAACCGGGACCCATGGTACAATGAGCAGTTCTTC.

This chain uses TRBV28 with TRBJ1-4, with a weak D call TRBD1 (6 bases). Germline loops: CDR1 MDHEN, CDR2 SYDVKM. The CDR3 sequence is 15 residues long. The V and J ends lost 7 bases and 8 bases respectively, with 20 bases between them. CDR3 sequence reads: CASTLPGHGEEKLFF. The CDR3 DNA follows: TGTGCCAGCACCCTTCCGGGACACGGGGAAGAAAAACTGTTTTTT.

This clonotype turned up a few times. The chain couples TRBV27 to TRBJ2-1; D is undetermined. The CDR3 runs to 13 residues. V lost 5 bases, J lost 2 bases, and 7 bases lay in between. CDR1 MNHEY and CDR2 SMNVEV come from the germline V gene (reference sequence). CDR3 region: CASSTRPYNEQFF. Written as DNA, the CDR3 is TGTGCCAGCAGTACCCGTCCCTACAATGAGCAGTTCTTC.

There are a few counts of this clonotype. V and J are TRBV6-5 and TRBJ2-3; D is ambiguous. CDR3 length: 15 residues. CDR1 and CDR2 (germline): MNHEY, SVGAGI. V lost 4 bases and J 2 bases, leaving 13 bases between the germline ends. In DNA, the CDR3 is TGTGCCAGCAGTTCCGACCCTTCCTCCACAGATACGCAGTATTTT. Translated, it gives CASSSDPSSTDTQYF.

In this sample, this clonotype turned up many times. The chain links TRBV6-1 to TRBJ2-3; 10 bases align to TRBD1. The germline V gene encodes CDR1 MNHNS and CDR2 SASEGT. The CDR3 runs to 16 residues. The trim removed 7 bases at V and 6 bases at J, leaving 13 bases unmatched. The CDR3 nucleotides are TGTGCCAGCACGACAGGGGGCCTCTATCTGTTGGATACGCAGTATTTT. Its translation: CASTTGGLYLLDTQYF.

The table lists this clonotype with a few counts. This chain links TRBV7-6 with TRBJ2-1, with 8 bases aligning to TRBD1. Germline lookup yields CDR1 SGHVS and CDR2 FNYEAQ. Trimming removed 1 base from V and 7 bases from J; junction bases left unmatched: 6. The CDR3 length is 15 residues. CDR3 bases: TGTGCCAGCAGCTTAGAGTGGACAGGGCTTAATGAGCAGTTCTTC. Its protein is CASSLEWTGLNEQFF.

This clonotype was recorded once. A much larger clone is a single base away; this may be a read error. This sequence joins TRBV7-9 and TRBJ2-3, with 10 nucleotides matching TRBD1. The CDR3 length is 17 residues. Germline assignment: CDR1 SEHNR and CDR2 FQNEAQ (reference sequence). CDR3 sequence (DNA): TGTGCCAGCAGCTTAGGTGTGTGGGACAGGGGAACAGATACGCAGGATTTT. Protein product: CASSLGVWDRGTDTQDF.

This clonotype was seen a handful of times. V is TRBV6-5 and J is TRBJ1-2; 9 nucleotides match TRBD1. Trimming cost V 4 bases and J 4 bases; bases outside gene matches: 4. The germline V gene has CDR1 MNHEY and CDR2 SVGAGI. CDR3 size: 14 residues. This CDR3 reads CASSSGTGTYGYTF. The CDR3 DNA is TGTGCCAGCAGTTCGGGGACAGGGACCTATGGCTACACCTTC.

V gene TRBV14 combines with J gene TRBJ2-3; D call uncertain. The ends were cut back, 4 bases at V and 8 bases at J, with 16 bases in the middle. The germline gives CDR1 SGHDN, CDR2 FVKESK. This CDR3 region has 14 residues. The CDR3 nucleotides read TGTGCCAGCAGCCGTGTGGACCCGTCCGGTACGCAGTATTTT. Its protein is CASSRVDPSGTQYF.

This clonotype was seen repeatedly, ten times or more. The chain combines TRBV7-8 with TRBJ2-7, with D perhaps matching TRBD1 (5 bases). This CDR3 has 14 residues. Germline V CDR1 and CDR2: SGHVS, FQNEAQ. V lost 1 base to trimming and J lost 5 bases, with 12 bases between them. The CDR3 region has the DNA TGTGCCAGCAGCTTAGAGGGCAGGGTGAACGAGCAGTACGTC. It yields the protein CASSLEGRVNEQYV.

This clonotype has more than one count but fewer than ten. The chain employs TRBV28 and TRBJ1-1; TRBD1 matches 10 bases. Trimming at V came to 6 bases and at J to 4 bases, leaving 8 bases not matched to a gene. The germline V gene encodes CDR1 MDHEN and CDR2 SYDVKM. The CDR3 sequence is 15 residues long. The chain's CDR3 is CASSFDRGRGTEAFF. DNA of the CDR3: TGTGCCAGCAGCTTCGACAGGGGGCGCGGCACTGAAGCTTTCTTT.

Note on this clonotype: A much larger clone sits a single nucleotide away, making a read error possible. This chain links TRBV28 with TRBJ2-1; maybe TRBD2 (6 bases). Per the germline V gene, CDR1 is MDHEN and CDR2 is SYDVKM. The CDR3 consists of 14 residues. V shed 3 bases and J shed 5 bases, with 11 bases lying between them. The CDR3, as DNA: TGTGCCAGCAGTTTTCTAGCGAAACACAATGAGCAGTTCTTC. This gives the protein CASSFLAKHNEQFF.

The chain links TRBV7-9 to TRBJ1-4; D is perhaps TRBD1 (5 bases). From germline, CDR1 is SEHNR and CDR2 FQNEAQ (reference sequence). The CDR3 covers 17 residues. V was trimmed by 3 bases and J by 0 bases, leaving 14 bases between them. The CDR3, as DNA: TGTGCCAGCAGCTTGACAGAAAGCGTTGCAACTAATGAAAAACTGTTTTTT. Protein sequence: CASSLTESVATNEKLFF. Looking up the rest from reference TRBV7-9 and TRBJ1-4 gives the full variable domain: DTGVSQNPRHKITKRGQNVTFRCDPISEHNRLYWYRQTLGQGPEFLTYFQNEAQLEKSRLLSDRFSAERPKGSFSTLEIQRTEQGDSAMYLCASSLTESVATNEKLFFGSGTQLSVL.

A few counts support this clonotype. The chain carries TRBV28 and TRBJ1-1, with D possibly matching TRBD1 (5 bases). From germline, CDR1 is MDHEN and CDR2 SYDVKM. V was clipped by 4 bases and J by 3 bases, with 15 bases between them. The CDR3 spans 15 residues. The CDR3 nucleotides read TGTGCCAGCAGTTCTCGGGACGCGGGGTACACTGAAGCTTTCTTT. Residues: CASSSRDAGYTEAFF.

The V call is TRBV2, the J call TRBJ2-7; the D gene is possibly TRBD2 (6 bases). Germline CDR1 and CDR2: SNHLY and FYNNEI. V lost 4 bases to trimming and J lost 6 bases, with 13 bases between them. The CDR3 runs to 13 residues. CDR3 DNA: TGTGCCAGCAGTGCCGGGGCGGGGTTCGAGCAGTACTTC. Translation gives CASSAGAGFEQYF.

This sequence joins TRBV4-1 and TRBJ1-1, with TRBD1 matching over 7 bases. After removal of 0 bases from V and 0 bases from J, the junction contained 7 bases not matched to a gene. This CDR3 comprises 17 residues. Per germline, CDR1 MGHRA and CDR2 YSYEKL. The CDR3 coding sequence is TGCGCCAGCAGCCAAGATGGTCCAGGGGGGATGAACACTGAAGCTTTCTTT. This translates into CASSQDGPGGMNTEAFF.

The chain recombines TRBV7-9 with TRBJ2-7; 10 bases fit TRBD2. The V gene end was trimmed by 5 bases and the J gene end by 3 bases; junction bases not matched to a gene: 7. Germline V lookup: CDR1 SEHNR, CDR2 FQNEAQ (reference sequence). The CDR3 is 15 residues long. DNA for the CDR3: TGTGCCAGCAGCAAACTAGCGGGGTCCAACTACGAGCAGTACTTC. Encoded protein: CASSKLAGSNYEQYF.

The rearrangement joins TRBV20-1 to TRBJ2-7; TRBD1 is a possible D gene (6 bases). The CDR3 contains 11 residues. CDR1 is DFQATT, CDR2 SNEGSKA, per germline (reference sequence). Here the CDR3 DNA reads TGCAGCCCGTGGACACAGGGCGAGCAGTACGTC. Translating it yields CSPWTQGEQYV.

This clonotype showed up many times. The chain combines TRBV7-6 with TRBJ2-6; the D gene is possibly TRBD1 (6 bases). V was cut by 5 bases and J by 0 bases, with 11 bases left in between. This CDR3 is 16 amino acids long. Germline V lookup: CDR1 SGHVS, CDR2 FNYEAQ. Written as DNA, the CDR3 is TGTGCCAGCAGCCGCGGACAGCCCTCTGGGGCCAACGTCCTGACTTTC. Translation gives CASSRGQPSGANVLTF.

The chain carries TRBV6-2 or TRBV6-3 and TRBJ2-1; D is ambiguous. This CDR3 has 18 amino acids. The V and J ends lost 0 bases and 4 bases respectively, with 19 bases between them. The germline V gene has CDR1 MNHEY and CDR2 SVGEGT. In DNA form, the CDR3 reads TGTGCCAGCAGTTACTCCCGCAAAGACCACGTCAGTTACAATGAGCAGTTCTTC. It specifies CASSYSRKDHVSYNEQFF.

This clonotype was recorded at least ten times. The chain joins TRBV2 to TRBJ1-5; possibly TRBD1 for D (5 bases). The CDR3 has 15 residues. CDR1 SNHLY and CDR2 FYNNEI come from the germline V gene. V lost 6 bases to trimming and J lost 0 bases, with 12 bases between them. The CDR3 region has the DNA TGTGCCAGCAGAGTAGGGACCGATAGCAATCAGCCCCAGCATTTT. Translation: CASRVGTDSNQPQHF.

This sequence joins TRBV18 and TRBJ2-1; 8 bases map to TRBD2. Germline loops: CDR1 KGHSH, CDR2 LQKENI. This CDR3 has 15 amino acids. With 2 bases clipped from V and 4 bases from J, the junction kept 4 bases outside the gene matches. As DNA, the CDR3 is TGTGCCAGCTCACCAGTCGGGGGGGAGTACAATGAGCAGTTCTTC. Translation gives CASSPVGGEYNEQFF.

The V and J genes are TRBV28 and TRBJ1-4, with D uncertain. There are 15 residues in the CDR3. CDR1 and CDR2 (germline): MDHEN, SYDVKM. V lost 7 bases, J lost 5 bases, and 17 bases lay in between. The DNA for the CDR3 is TGTGCCAGCACTCCGCCGCGGGGTCGGAATGAAAAACTGTTTTTT. This gives the protein CASTPPRGRNEKLFF.

This clonotype was counted a few times. The chain is built from TRBV29-1 and TRBJ2-5; D uncertain. Germline V gene sequence: CDR1 SQVTM, CDR2 ANQGSEA. V lost 7 bases and J lost 3, with 6 bases in between. This CDR3 spans 10 amino acids. CDR3 amino acids: CSGIKETQYF. In nucleotides, the CDR3 is TGCAGCGGTATTAAAGAGACCCAGTACTTC.

V usage is TRBV6-2 or TRBV6-3 and J usage is TRBJ2-5; 13 nucleotides match TRBD2. The CDR3 has 19 residues. The V segment lost 2 bases and the J segment 0 bases; nucleotides outside the gene matches: 9. CDR1 is MNHEY and CDR2 is SVGEGT in the germline V gene. As DNA, the CDR3 is TGTGCCAGCAGTTACGACGGAGCCGGGACTAGCGGGAACCAAGAGACCCAGTACTTC. Translating it yields CASSYDGAGTSGNQETQYF.